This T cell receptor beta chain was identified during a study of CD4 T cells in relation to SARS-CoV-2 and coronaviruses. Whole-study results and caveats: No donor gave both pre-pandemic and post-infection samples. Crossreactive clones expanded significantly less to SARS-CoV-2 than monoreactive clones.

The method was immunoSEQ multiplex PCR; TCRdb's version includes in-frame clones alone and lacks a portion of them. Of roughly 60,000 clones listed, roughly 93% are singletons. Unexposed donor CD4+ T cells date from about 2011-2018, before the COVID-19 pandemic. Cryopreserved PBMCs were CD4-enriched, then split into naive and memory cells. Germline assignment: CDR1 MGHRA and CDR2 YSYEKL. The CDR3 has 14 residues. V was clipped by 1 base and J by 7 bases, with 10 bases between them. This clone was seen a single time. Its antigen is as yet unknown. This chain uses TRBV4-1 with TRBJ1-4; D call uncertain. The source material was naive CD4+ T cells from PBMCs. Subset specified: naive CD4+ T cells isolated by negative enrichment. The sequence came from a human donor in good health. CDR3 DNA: TGCGCCAGCAGCCAAGTGTCAGGATTTGAAAAACTGTTTTTT. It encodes CASSQVSGFEKLFF.